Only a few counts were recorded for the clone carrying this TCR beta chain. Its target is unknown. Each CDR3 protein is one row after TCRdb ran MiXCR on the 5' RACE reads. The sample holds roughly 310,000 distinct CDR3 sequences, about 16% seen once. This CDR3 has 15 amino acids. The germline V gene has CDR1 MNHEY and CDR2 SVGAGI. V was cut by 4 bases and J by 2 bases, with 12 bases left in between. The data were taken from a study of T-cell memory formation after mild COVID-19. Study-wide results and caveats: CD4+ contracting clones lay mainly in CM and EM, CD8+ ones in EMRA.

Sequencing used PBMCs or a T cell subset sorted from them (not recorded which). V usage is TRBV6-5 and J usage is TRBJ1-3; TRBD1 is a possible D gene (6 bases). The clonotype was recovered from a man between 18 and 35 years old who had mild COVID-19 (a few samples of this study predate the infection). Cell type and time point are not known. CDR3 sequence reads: CASSSAGGPGNTIYF. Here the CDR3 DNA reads TGTGCCAGCAGTTCAGCGGGGGGGCCTGGAAACACCATATATTTT.